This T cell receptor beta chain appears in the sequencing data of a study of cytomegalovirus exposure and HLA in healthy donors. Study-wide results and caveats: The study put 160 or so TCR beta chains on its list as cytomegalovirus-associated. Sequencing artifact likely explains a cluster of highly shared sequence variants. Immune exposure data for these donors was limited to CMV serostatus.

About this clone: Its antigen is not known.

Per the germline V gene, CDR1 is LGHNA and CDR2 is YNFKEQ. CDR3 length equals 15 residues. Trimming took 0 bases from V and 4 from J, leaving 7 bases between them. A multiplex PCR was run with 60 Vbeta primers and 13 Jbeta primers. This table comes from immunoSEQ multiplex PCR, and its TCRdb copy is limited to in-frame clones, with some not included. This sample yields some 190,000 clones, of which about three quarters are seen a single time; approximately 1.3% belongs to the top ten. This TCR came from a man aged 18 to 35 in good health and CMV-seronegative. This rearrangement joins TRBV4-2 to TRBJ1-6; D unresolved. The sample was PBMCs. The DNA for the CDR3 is TGTGCCAGCAGCCAAGATCCCCAGTATAATTCACCCCTCCACTTT. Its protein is CASSQDPQYNSPLHF.